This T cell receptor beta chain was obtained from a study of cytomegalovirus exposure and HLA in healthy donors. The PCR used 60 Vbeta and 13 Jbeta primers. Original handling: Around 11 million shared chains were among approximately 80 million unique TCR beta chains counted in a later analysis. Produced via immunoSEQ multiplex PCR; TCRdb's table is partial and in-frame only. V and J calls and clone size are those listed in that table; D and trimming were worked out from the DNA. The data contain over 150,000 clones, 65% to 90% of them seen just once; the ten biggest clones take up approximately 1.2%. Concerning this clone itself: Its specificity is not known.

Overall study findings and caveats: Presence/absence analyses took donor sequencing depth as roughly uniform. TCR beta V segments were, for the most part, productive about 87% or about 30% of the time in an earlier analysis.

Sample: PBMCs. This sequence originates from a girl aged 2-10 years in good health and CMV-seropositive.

As DNA, the CDR3 is TGTGCCGGCATGGGGACAGGGAGCTACGAGCAGTACTTC. Its protein product is CAGMGTGSYEQYF. The chain employs TRBV30 and TRBJ2-7, with TRBD1 identical over 9 bases. V shed 8 bases, J shed 3 bases, and the junction held 8 bases outside the gene matches. Germline V gives CDR1 GTSNPN, CDR2 SVGIG (reference sequence). The CDR3 is 13 amino acids.